This passage covers 4 T cell receptor beta chains from one sample sequenced in a study of shared clonotypes between healthy human individuals. Sequenced by immunoSEQ multiplex PCR; TCRdb stores in-frame clones only, minus some. The sample lists about 300,000 clones; around two thirds were seen once. The sample taken for sequencing was memory CD4+ T cells sorted from blood. Stated subset: CD45RA-negative fraction. These TCRs come from a man younger than 40 in good health.

The chain uses TRBV28 and TRBJ2-7; 8 nucleotides agree with TRBD1. There are 12 residues in the CDR3. Per the germline V gene, CDR1 is MDHEN and CDR2 is SYDVKM. Unmatched junction bases numbered 9, after V lost 6 bases and J lost 11 bases. CDR3 residues: CASRDRAPTEYF. CDR3 in DNA: TGTGCCAGCAGGGACAGGGCCCCAACCGAGTACTTC.

The chain couples TRBV7-9 to TRBJ1-1; no clear D gene. Trimming cost V 4 bases and J 6 bases, with 12 bases left between them. Germline lookup yields CDR1 SEHNR and CDR2 FQNEAQ (reference sequence). CDR3 length equals 13 residues. The CDR3 loop is CASSSPSDSEAFF. The CDR3 DNA follows: TGTGCCAGCAGCTCACCCTCAGACTCTGAAGCTTTCTTT. The variable domain in full, completed from reference TRBV7-9 and TRBJ1-1, reads DTGVSQNPRHKITKRGQNVTFRCDPISEHNRLYWYRQTLGQGPEFLTYFQNEAQLEKSRLLSDRFSAERPKGSFSTLEIQRTEQGDSAMYLCASSSPSDSEAFFGQGTRLTVV.

The rearrangement links TRBV6-6 to TRBJ1-4; unclear D gene. Germline V gives CDR1 MNHNY, CDR2 SVGAGI (reference sequence). The CDR3 totals 12 residues. Trimming removed 5 bases from V and 8 bases from J, with 9 bases in between. The CDR3 loop reads CASSQALEKLFF. Written as DNA, the CDR3 is TGTGCCAGCAGTCAAGCCCTCGAAAAACTGTTTTTT.

The CDR3 nucleotides are TGTGCCAGCAGTTACCCAGCGCAGGGTTGGAAAAAACTGTTTTTT. The encoded protein is CASSYPAQGWKKLFF. V usage is TRBV2 and J usage is TRBJ1-4; weak D call: TRBD1 (5 bases). Germline loops: CDR1 SNHLY, CDR2 FYNNEI. The CDR3 contains 15 residues. The ends were cut back, 5 bases at V and 9 bases at J, with 19 bases in the middle.